This T cell receptor beta chain originates from a study of blood T cells in healthy people across ages. On the study more broadly: About one barcoded TCR beta cDNA was captured per two T cells.

This CDR3 spans 14 amino acids. Trimming cost V 2 bases and J 8 bases, with 15 bases left between them. Germline CDR1 reads SGHVS; CDR2 reads FQNEAQ. A second about 7 to 11 cycle PCR used barcoded and J-beta primers. A tag from a template-switch adaptor with 12 random nucleotides marked each cDNA molecule. Paired-end reads containing CDR3 totaled no fewer than 3 million for each sample. TCRdb reanalysed the 5' RACE reads using MiXCR and keeps one entry per CDR3 protein. Of about 970,000 distinct CDR3 sequences listed, about 53% were seen once; the top ten hold 20% to 25%. The TCR was taken from an older woman in good health. The source material was blood. The V and J genes are TRBV7-8 and TRBJ1-2; D remains unclear. CDR3 loop: CASSLRVTGRGYTF. The CDR3 DNA follows: TGTGCCAGCAGCTTACGTGTGACGGGGAGAGGCTACACCTTC.